The sequence of this T cell receptor beta chain was determined in a study of neurological immune-mediated disorders. Study results and caveats: Private repertoires in all groups were suggested by the finding that expanded clones across subjects shared no CDR3 amino acid sequences.

This clonotype was detected many times. What it binds is not known. cDNA synthesis was performed by 5'RACE with 10-nucleotide random UMIs. TCRdb called the 5' RACE reads again in MiXCR, with one record for every CDR3 protein. The sample has roughly 65,000 distinct CDR3 sequences, roughly 3.7% seen once. Unsorted libraries were prepared from 2 million PBMCs that had been stored at -80 C. This TCR came from a man aged 50 to 60 with multiple sclerosis. Sequenced input: PBMCs.

CDR3 DNA sequence: TGTGCCAGCAGGGGGCATGGCAATCAGCCCCAGCATTTT. Residues: CASRGHGNQPQHF. This sequence joins TRBV2 and TRBJ1-5, with a possible D match to TRBD1 (5 bases). The length of the CDR3 is 13 residues. Germline V CDR1 and CDR2: SNHLY, FYNNEI. Deletions cut 6 bases from V and 2 bases from J, with 8 bases between.